This TCR beta chain was observed in a study of blood T cell repertoires in COVID-19. Turning to the study itself: T cells, B-cell-depleted T cells, or PBMCs provided the cDNA or gDNA that served as material.

Authors' processing steps: Cell counts per sample came from amplifying reference gene primers. Some clones are missing from TCRdb's copy, which holds only in-frame ones; the method was immunoSEQ multiplex PCR. V and J calls and clone size are as listed in that table; D and trimming were resolved from the DNA. The table lists 160,000 or so clones, around 92% of them singletons. Trimming took 6 bases from V and 7 from J; bases not matched to a gene: 9. The V gene's germline CDR1 is MNHEY and CDR2 SVGAGI. There are 14 residues in the CDR3. The sequencing sample was made of peripheral blood. The TCR sequence derives from a man aged 60 to 75 with acute or convalescent COVID-19. J is TRBJ1-5 and V is TRBV6-5; 7 nucleotides agree with TRBD1. DNA for the CDR3: TGTGCCAGCAGCCGAGCCACAGGGGACCAGCCCCAGCATTTT. Its protein product is CASSRATGDQPQHF.